This T cell receptor beta chain was profiled in a study of CD8+ T cells in alopecia areata. Treatment specified: oral pan-JAK inhibitor, 5-10 mg twice daily. As the sequencing template, cDNA was produced by extracting RNA and reverse transcribing it. Repertoires were generated with immunoSEQ multiplex PCR, while TCRdb's copy carries only in-frame clones and drops some. The top ten hold roughly 0.91% of the sample, which has 150,000 to 200,000 clones, about two thirds seen once. Details on this clone: Its specificity is not known.

Study-wide findings and caveats: A great number of expanded lesional clones endured in scalp and blood during tofacitinib. Alopecia totalis/universalis scalp especially showed more expanded CD8+ clones than normal scalp.

In germline, CDR1 is LGHNA, CDR2 YSLEER. The CDR3 length is 15 residues. The V gene lost 4 bases and the J gene lost 2 bases, with 14 bases spanning the gap. This TCR came from a human donor with alopecia areata. The material sequenced was CD4+ T cells sorted from blood, taken at week 4, from a patient treated with tofacitinib. This chain joins TRBV4-3 and TRBJ1-1; D is unclear. The CDR3 sequence: CASSPGRKINTEAFF. CDR3 nucleotide sequence: TGCGCCAGCAGCCCCGGACGAAAGATTAACACTGAAGCTTTCTTT.